Following are 2 T cell receptor beta chains from one sample sequenced in a study of T cell responses to AZD1222 COVID-19 vaccine. The protocol was immunoSEQ multiplex PCR, while the TCRdb copy is restricted to in-frame clones and leaves out a portion. Counted here are 30,000 to 35,000 clones, about 89% occurring once; the ten biggest clones make up under 50%. This sample comprised peripheral blood, obtained on day 0 of AZD1222 vaccination. The receptors derive from an adult in good health.

With regard to this clone: Compared with germline, one end of the junction differs, possibly owing to a read error. DNA of the CDR3: TGTGCCAGCAGCGCGGGGACGGGACAGACTTTC. Its protein product is CASSAGTGQTF. The rearrangement joins TRBV12-3 or TRBV12-4 to TRBJ1-2; TRBD1 agrees at 7 bases. CDR3 length: 11 residues.

The CDR3 region has the DNA TGTGCCAGCAGAAAGGACGGACCTAACTATGGCTACACCTTC. Translation: CASRKDGPNYGYTF. This chain joins TRBV6-5 and TRBJ1-2; D is unclear. Trimming removed 6 bases from V and 0 bases from J, with 11 bases in between. Germline V gene lookup returns CDR1 MNHEY and CDR2 SVGAGI. The CDR3 is 14 residues long.